Detailed here is one TCR beta chain. The sample is drawn from a study of blood T cell repertoires in COVID-19. Profiling relied on immunoSEQ multiplex PCR, and the TCRdb table lists in-frame clones only, not all of them. Of over 200,000 clones in the sample, around 90% were seen once. V dropped 3 bases and J dropped 11 bases, with 4 bases sitting between them. CDR3 length: 10 amino acids. CDR1 and CDR2 from the germline V gene are SNHLY and FYNNEI. This sequence joins TRBV2 and TRBJ1-4; D unclear. Sequencing used peripheral blood. The TCR originated in a man aged 60 to 69 who had recovered from COVID-19. The CDR3 region has the DNA TGTGCCAGCAGTGATGCGAAACTGTTTTTT. Amino acid sequence: CASSDAKLFF. Variable domain in full (rest from reference TRBV2 and TRBJ1-4): EPEVTQTPSHQVTQMGQEVILRCVPISNHLYFYWYRQILGQKVEFLVSFYNNEISEKSEIFDDQFSVERPDGSNFTLKIRSTKLEDSAMYFCASSDAKLFFGSGTQLSVL.